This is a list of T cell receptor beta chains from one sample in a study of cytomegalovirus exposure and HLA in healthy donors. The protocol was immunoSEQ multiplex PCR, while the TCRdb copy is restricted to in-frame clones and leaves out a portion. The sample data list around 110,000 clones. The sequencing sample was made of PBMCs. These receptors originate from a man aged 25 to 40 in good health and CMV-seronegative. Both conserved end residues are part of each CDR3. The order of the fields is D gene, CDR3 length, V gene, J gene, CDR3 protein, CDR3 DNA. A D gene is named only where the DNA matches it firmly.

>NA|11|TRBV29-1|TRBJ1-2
CSVGGRDGYTF
TGCAGCGTTGGAGGGCGGGATGGCTACACCTTC
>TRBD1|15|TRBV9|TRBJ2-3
CASSPVTGITDTQYF
TGTGCCAGCAGCCCCGTGACAGGGATTACAGATACGCAGTATTTT
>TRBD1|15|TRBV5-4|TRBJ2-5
CASSGDRGYQETQYF
TGTGCCAGCAGCGGGGACAGGGGATACCAAGAGACCCAGTACTTC
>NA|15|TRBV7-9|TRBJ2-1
CASSSDTSYRDKQFF
TGTGCCAGCAGCTCCGATACCTCTTACAGGGACAAGCAGTTCTTC
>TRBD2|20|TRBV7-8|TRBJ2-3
CASSLDIAGGVLSGTDTQYF
TGTGCCAGCAGCTTAGATATAGCGGGGGGGGTTTTATCTGGCACAGATACGCAGTATTTT
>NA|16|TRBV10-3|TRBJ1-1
CAISPTRVGMNTEAFF
TGTGCCATCAGCCCGACGAGGGTGGGGATGAACACTGAAGCTTTCTTT
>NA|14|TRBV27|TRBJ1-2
CASSFLSGSYGYTF
TGTGCCAGCAGTTTTCTGTCAGGATCCTATGGCTACACCTTC
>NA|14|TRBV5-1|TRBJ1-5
CASSPTGNNQPQHF
TGCGCCAGCAGCCCAACAGGGAACAATCAGCCCCAGCATTTT
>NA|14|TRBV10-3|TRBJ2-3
CAISPPGSTDTQYF
TGTGCCATCAGCCCCCCGGGGAGCACAGATACGCAGTATTTT
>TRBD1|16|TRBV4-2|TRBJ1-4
CASSQDHGTGGEKLFF
TGTGCCAGCAGCCAAGATCATGGGACAGGGGGCGAAAAACTGTTTTTT
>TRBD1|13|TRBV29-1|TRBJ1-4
CSVEHRTGGGLFF
TGCAGCGTTGAACATCGGACAGGGGGCGGACTGTTTTTT
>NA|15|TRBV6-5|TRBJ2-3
CASSITGGVPDTQYF
TGTGCCAGCAGTATTACAGGGGGGGTCCCAGATACGCAGTATTTT
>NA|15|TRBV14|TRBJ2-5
CASSQEWGTGETQYF
TGTGCCAGCAGCCAAGAGTGGGGGACTGGAGAGACCCAGTACTTC
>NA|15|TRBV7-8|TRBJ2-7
CASSQYLTGSYEQYF
TGTGCCAGCAGCCAATACCTGACAGGATCCTACGAGCAGTACTTC
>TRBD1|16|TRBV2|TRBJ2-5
CASSGEGQGSQETQYF
TGTGCCAGCAGTGGGGAAGGACAGGGGAGCCAAGAGACCCAGTACTTC
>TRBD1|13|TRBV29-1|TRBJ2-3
CSVEGRGHDTQYF
TGCAGCGTTGAAGGCAGGGGGCACGATACGCAGTATTTT
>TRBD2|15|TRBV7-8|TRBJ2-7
CASSFGGGPSYEQYF
TGTGCCAGCAGCTTCGGCGGGGGGCCTTCCTACGAGCAGTACTTC
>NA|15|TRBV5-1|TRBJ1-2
CASSLAGGGGYGYTF
TGCGCCAGCAGCTTGGCCGGGGGCGGGGGCTATGGCTACACCTTC
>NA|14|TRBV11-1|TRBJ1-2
CASSLQGGVGGYTF
TGTGCCAGCAGCCTCCAGGGTGGAGTAGGTGGCTACACCTTC
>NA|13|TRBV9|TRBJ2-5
CASSLAAEETQYF
TGTGCCAGCAGCTTAGCGGCGGAAGAGACCCAGTACTTC
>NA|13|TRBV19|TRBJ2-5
CASSPWTLETQYF
TGTGCCAGTAGTCCCTGGACACTCGAGACCCAGTACTTC
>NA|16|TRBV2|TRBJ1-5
CASSERGRLLNQPQHF
TGTGCCAGCAGTGAACGGGGGAGGCTTCTGAATCAGCCCCAGCATTTT
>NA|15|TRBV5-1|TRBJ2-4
CASSFTTQEINIQYF
TGCGCCAGCAGTTTTACGACACAGGAGATAAACATTCAGTACTTC
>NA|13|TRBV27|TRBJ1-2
CASSLERGYGYTF
TGTGCCAGCAGTTTAGAGCGTGGCTATGGCTACACCTTC
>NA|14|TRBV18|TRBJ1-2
CASSGEGSLYGYTF
TGTGCCAGCTCAGGAGAGGGTTCCCTCTATGGCTACACCTTC
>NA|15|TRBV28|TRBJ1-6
CASSSHTGNSSPLHF
TGTGCCAGCAGCTCCCATACAGGGAATTCTTCACCCCTCCACTTT
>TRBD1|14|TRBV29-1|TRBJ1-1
CSGLRDRQNTEAFF
TGCAGCGGCCTTCGGGACAGACAGAACACTGAAGCTTTCTTT
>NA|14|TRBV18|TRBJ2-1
CASSPHYPYNEQFF
TGTGCCAGCTCACCGCACTACCCCTACAATGAGCAGTTCTTC
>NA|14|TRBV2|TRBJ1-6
CASSVYPYNSPLHF
TGTGCCAGCAGTGTCTACCCCTATAATTCACCCCTCCACTTT
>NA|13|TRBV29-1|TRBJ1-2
CSVGTASNYGYTF
TGCAGCGTTGGGACAGCTTCTAACTATGGCTACACCTTC
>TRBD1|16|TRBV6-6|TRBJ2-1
CASSSTGQGAYNEQFF
TGTGCCAGCAGCTCGACGGGACAGGGGGCCTACAATGAGCAGTTCTTC
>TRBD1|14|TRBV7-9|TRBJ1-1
CASREEDRGVEAFF
TGTGCCAGCAGGGAAGAGGACAGGGGCGTTGAAGCTTTCTTT
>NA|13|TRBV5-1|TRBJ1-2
CASSLDSTYGYTF
TGCGCCAGCAGCTTGGACAGTACCTATGGCTACACCTTC
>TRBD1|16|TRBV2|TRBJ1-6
CASGPDRGRINSPLHF
TGTGCTAGCGGACCGGACAGGGGGCGAATTAATTCACCCCTCCACTTT
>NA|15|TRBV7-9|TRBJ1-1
CASSFIQSGNTEAFF
TGTGCCAGCAGCTTTATCCAATCGGGGAACACTGAAGCTTTCTTT
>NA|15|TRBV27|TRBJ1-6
CASSLRLRGPRPLHF
TGTGCCAGCAGCCTTCGCCTCAGGGGACCAAGACCCCTCCACTTT
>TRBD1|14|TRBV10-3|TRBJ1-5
CAIRAGTGDQPQHF
TGTGCCATCAGGGCCGGGACAGGGGATCAGCCCCAGCATTTT
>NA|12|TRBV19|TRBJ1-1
CASDRDIGQAFF
TGTGCCAGCGACCGGGACATTGGACAAGCTTTCTTT
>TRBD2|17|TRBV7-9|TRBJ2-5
CASSAGLAGSYQETQYF
TGTGCCAGCAGCGCCGGACTAGCGGGGTCCTACCAAGAGACCCAGTACTTC
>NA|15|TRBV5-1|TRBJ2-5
CASSLSAVDQETQYF
TGCGCCAGCAGCTTGAGCGCGGTCGACCAAGAGACCCAGTACTTC
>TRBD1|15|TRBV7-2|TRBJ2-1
CASSLAPWDRGKQFF
TGTGCCAGCAGCTTAGCGCCTTGGGACAGGGGGAAGCAGTTCTTC
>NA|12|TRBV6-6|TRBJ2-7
CASSYSGAEKYF
TGTGCCAGCAGTTACTCGGGGGCAGAGAAGTACTTC
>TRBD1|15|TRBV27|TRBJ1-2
CASSFSRDSPLGYTF
TGTGCCAGCAGTTTTTCCCGGGACAGCCCTCTTGGCTACACCTTC
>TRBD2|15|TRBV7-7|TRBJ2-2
CASSPLAGNTGELFF
TGTGCCAGCAGCCCCTTAGCGGGGAACACCGGGGAGCTGTTTTTT
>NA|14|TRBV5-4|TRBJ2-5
CASSRTVFQETQYF
TGTGCCAGCAGCCGGACAGTTTTCCAAGAGACCCAGTACTTC
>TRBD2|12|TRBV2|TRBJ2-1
CASTLGGNEQFF
TGTGCCAGCACCCTGGGGGGGAATGAGCAGTTCTTC
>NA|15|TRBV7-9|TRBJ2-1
CASSLFDSPWDEQFF
TGTGCCAGCAGCTTATTTGACAGCCCCTGGGATGAGCAGTTCTTC
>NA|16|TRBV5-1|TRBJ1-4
CASSRMGQVGNEKLFF
TGCGCCAGCAGCCGGATGGGACAAGTGGGTAATGAAAAACTGTTTTTT
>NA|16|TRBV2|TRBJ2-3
CASRVLPDSRTDTQYF
TGTGCCAGCAGAGTACTTCCGGACAGCCGCACAGATACGCAGTATTTT
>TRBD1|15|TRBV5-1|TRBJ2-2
CASSGDRALRGELFF
TGCGCCAGCAGCGGTGACAGGGCCCTCCGCGGGGAGCTGTTTTTT
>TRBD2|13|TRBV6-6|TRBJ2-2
CAIRGTTTGELFF
TGTGCCATTAGAGGGACTACCACCGGGGAGCTGTTTTTT
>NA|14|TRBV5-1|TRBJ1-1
CASSLAGSNTEAFF
TGCGCCAGCAGCTTGGCAGGGTCGAACACTGAAGCTTTCTTT
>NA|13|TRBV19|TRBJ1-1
CASSSREGTEAFF
TGTGCCAGTAGTTCTCGGGAGGGCACTGAAGCTTTCTTT
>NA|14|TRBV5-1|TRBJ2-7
CASSLGSRAYEQYF
TGCGCCAGCAGCTTGGGTTCGAGGGCCTACGAGCAGTACTTC
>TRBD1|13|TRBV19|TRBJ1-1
CASSSDRAAEAFF
TGTGCCAGTAGTTCTGACAGGGCAGCTGAAGCTTTCTTT
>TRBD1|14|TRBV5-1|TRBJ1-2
CASSLEGTGVGYTF
TGCGCCAGCAGCTTGGAAGGGACAGGGGTCGGCTACACCTTC
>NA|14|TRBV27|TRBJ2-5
CASRNGRRAETQYF
TGTGCCAGCAGGAATGGACGCAGGGCAGAGACCCAGTACTTC
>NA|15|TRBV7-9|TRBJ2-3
CASSSDSLRTDTQYF
TGTGCCAGCAGCTCGGACTCCTTACGCACAGATACGCAGTATTTT
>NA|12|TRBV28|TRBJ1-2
CASSFVPDGYTF
TGTGCCAGCAGTTTTGTCCCGGATGGCTACACCTTC